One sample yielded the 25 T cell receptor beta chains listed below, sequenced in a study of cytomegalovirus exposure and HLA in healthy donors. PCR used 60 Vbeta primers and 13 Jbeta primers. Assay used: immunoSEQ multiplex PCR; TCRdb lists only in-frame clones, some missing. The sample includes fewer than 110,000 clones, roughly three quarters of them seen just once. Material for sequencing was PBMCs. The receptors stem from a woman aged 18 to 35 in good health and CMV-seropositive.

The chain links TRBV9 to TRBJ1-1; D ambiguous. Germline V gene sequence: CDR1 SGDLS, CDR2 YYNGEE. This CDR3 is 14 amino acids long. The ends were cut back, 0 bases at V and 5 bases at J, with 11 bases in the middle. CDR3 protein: CASSVGFGNTEAFF. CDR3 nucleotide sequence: TGTGCCAGCAGCGTAGGGTTCGGGAATACTGAAGCTTTCTTT.

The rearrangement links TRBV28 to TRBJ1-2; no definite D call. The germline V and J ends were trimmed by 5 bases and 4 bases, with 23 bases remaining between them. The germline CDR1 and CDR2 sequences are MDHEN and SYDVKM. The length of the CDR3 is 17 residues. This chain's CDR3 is CASSPFQPSEASYGYTF. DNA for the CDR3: TGTGCCAGCAGTCCCTTCCAACCCTCCGAGGCCTCCTATGGCTACACCTTC.

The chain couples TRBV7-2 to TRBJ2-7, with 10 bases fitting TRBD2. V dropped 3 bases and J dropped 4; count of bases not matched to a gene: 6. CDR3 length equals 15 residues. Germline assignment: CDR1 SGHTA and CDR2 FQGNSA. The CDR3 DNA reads TGTGCCAGCAGCTTTTGGGCTAGCGGGAGTTACGAGCAGTACTTC. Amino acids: CASSFWASGSYEQYF.

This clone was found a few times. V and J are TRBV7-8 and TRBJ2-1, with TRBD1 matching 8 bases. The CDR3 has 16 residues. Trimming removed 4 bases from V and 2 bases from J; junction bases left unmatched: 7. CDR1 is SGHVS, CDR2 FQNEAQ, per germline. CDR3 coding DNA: TGTGCCAGCAGCTCCCGCCGGGACAGGCCCTACAATGAGCAGTTCTTC. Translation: CASSSRRDRPYNEQFF. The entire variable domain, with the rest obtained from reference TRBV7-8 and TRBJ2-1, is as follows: GAGVSQSPRYKVAKRGQDVALRCDPISGHVSLFWYQQALGQGPEFLTYFQNEAQLDKSGLPSDRFFAERPEGSVSTLKIQRTQQEDSAVYLCASSSRRDRPYNEQFFGPGTRLTVL.

In DNA, the CDR3 is TGCGCCAGCAGCTTCGGGGGGCCCTACGAGCAGTACTTC. Residues: CASSFGGPYEQYF. The chain employs TRBV5-1 and TRBJ2-7, with a possible D match to TRBD2 (7 bases). This CDR3 comprises 13 residues. Trimming shortened V by 2 bases and J by 2 bases, and 8 bases separated the two germline ends. Germline lookup yields CDR1 SGHRS and CDR2 YFSETQ.

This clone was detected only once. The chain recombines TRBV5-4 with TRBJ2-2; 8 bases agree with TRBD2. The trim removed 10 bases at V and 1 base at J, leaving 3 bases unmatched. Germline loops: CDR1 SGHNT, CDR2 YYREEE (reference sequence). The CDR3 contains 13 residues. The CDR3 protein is CAGGGWNTGELFF. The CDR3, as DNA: TGTGCCGGCGGGGGGTGGAACACCGGGGAGCTGTTTTTT.

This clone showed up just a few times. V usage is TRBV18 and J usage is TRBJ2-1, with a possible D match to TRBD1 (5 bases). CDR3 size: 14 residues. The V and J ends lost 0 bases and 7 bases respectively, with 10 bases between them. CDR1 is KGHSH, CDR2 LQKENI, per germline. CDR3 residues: CASSPPSRQNEQFF. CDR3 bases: TGTGCCAGCTCACCACCGTCTAGACAGAATGAGCAGTTCTTC.

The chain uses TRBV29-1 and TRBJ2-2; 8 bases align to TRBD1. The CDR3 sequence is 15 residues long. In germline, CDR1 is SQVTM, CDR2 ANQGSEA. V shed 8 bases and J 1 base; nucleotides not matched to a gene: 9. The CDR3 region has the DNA TGCAGCTCCTCCACGGGGACAGGGAACACCGGGGAGCTGTTTTTT. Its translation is CSSSTGTGNTGELFF.

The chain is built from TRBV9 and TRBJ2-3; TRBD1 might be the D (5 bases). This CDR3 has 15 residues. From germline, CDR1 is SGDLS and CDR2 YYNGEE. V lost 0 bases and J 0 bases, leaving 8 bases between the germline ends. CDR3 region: CASSVDRISTDTQYF. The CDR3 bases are TGTGCCAGCAGCGTAGACAGGATCAGCACAGATACGCAGTATTTT. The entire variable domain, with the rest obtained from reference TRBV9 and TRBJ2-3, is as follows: DSGVTQTPKHLITATGQRVTLRCSPRSGDLSVYWYQQSLDQGLQFLIQYYNGEERAKGNILERFSAQQFPDLHSELNLSSLELGDSALYFCASSVDRISTDTQYFGPGTRLTVL.

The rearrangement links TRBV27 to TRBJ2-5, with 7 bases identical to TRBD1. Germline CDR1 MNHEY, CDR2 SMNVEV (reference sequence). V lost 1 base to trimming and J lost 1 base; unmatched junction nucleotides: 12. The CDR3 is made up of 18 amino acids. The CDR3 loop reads CASSLLGTVGPIQETQYF. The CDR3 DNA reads TGTGCCAGCAGTTTATTGGGGACAGTAGGCCCTATCCAAGAGACCCAGTACTTC.

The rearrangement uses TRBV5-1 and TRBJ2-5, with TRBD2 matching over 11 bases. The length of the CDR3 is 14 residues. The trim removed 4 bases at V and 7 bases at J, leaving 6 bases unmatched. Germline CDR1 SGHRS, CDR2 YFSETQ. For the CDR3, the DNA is TGCGCCAGCAGCCCGGGACTAGCGGCGACGACCCAGTACTTC. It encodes CASSPGLAATTQYF.

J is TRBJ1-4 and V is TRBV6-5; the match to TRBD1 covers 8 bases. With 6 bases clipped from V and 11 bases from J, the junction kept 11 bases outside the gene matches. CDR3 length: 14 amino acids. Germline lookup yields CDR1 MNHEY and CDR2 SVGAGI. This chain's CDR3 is CASSPSGQDGKLFF. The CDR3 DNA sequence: TGTGCCAGCAGCCCTTCGGGACAGGATGGGAAACTGTTTTTT.

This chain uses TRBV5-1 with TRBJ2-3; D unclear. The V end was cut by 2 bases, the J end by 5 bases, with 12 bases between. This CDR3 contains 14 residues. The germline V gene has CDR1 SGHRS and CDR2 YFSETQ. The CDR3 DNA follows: TGCGCCAGCAGCTTCCTAGTTTCCGGAGATACGCAGTATTTT. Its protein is CASSFLVSGDTQYF.

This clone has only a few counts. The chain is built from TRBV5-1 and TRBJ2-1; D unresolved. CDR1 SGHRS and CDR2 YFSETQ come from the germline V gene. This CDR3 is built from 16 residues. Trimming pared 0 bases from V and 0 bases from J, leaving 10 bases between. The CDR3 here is CASSLAEQSSYNEQFF. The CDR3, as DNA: TGCGCCAGCAGCTTGGCGGAGCAGAGCTCCTACAATGAGCAGTTCTTC.

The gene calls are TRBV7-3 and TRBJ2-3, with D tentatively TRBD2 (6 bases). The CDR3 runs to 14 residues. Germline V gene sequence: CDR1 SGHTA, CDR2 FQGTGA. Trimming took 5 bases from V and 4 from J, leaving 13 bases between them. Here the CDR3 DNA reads TGTGCCAGCAGCCTCTATACGGGAGCAGATACGCAGTATTTT. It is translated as CASSLYTGADTQYF.

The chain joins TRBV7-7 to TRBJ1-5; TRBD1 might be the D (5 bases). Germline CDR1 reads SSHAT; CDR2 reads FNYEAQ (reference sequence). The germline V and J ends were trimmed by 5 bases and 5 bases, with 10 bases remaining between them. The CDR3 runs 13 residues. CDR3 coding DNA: TGTGCCAGCAGCCCGGGGGTACATCAGCCCCAGCATTTT. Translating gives CASSPGVHQPQHF. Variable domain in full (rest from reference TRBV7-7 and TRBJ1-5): GAGVSQSPRYKVTKRGQDVTLRCDPISSHATLYWYQQALGQGPEFLTYFNYEAQPDKSGLPSDRFSAERPEGSISTLTIQRTEQRDSAMYRCASSPGVHQPQHFGDGTRLSIL.

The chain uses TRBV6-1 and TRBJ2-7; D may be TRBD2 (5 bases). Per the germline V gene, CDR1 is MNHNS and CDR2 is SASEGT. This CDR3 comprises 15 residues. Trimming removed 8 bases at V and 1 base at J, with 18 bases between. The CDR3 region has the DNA TGTGCCAGCGGTGCAAGCAGCGGAACATCCTACGAGCAGTACTTC. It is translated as CASGASSGTSYEQYF.

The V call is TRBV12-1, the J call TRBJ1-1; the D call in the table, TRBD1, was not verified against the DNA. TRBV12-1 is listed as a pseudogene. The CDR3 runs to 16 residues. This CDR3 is CASSSHAQGEYTEAFF. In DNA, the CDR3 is TGTGCCAGCAGCTCCCACGCCCAGGGGGAGTACACTGAAGCTTTCTTT.

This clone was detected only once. The CDR3 sequence: CASSSQGQGRNSPLHF. The CDR3 coding sequence is TGTGCCAGCAGCTCCCAAGGACAGGGGCGTAATTCACCCCTCCACTTT. This rearrangement joins TRBV7-3 to TRBJ1-6; TRBD1 matches at 9 bases. There are 16 residues in the CDR3. The germline gives CDR1 SGHTA, CDR2 FQGTGA. Losses at the gene ends were 4 bases for V and 6 bases for J; bases not matched to a gene: 7.

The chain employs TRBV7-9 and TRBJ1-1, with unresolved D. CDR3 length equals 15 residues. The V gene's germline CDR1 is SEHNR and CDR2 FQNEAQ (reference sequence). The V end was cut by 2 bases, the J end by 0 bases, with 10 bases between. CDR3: CASSLILAVNTEAFF. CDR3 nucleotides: TGTGCCAGCAGCTTAATCTTGGCAGTGAACACTGAAGCTTTCTTT.

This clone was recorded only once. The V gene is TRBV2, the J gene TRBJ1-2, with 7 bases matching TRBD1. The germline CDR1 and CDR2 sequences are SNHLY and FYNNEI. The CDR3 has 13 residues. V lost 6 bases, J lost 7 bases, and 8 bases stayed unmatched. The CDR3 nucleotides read TGTGCCAGCAGCCCGACAGGGTTGAGTGGCTACACCTTC. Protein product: CASSPTGLSGYTF. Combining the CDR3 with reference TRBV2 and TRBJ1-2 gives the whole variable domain EPEVTQTPSHQVTQMGQEVILRCVPISNHLYFYWYRQILGQKVEFLVSFYNNEISEKSEIFDDQFSVERPDGSNFTLKIRSTKLEDSAMYFCASSPTGLSGYTFGSGTRLTVV.

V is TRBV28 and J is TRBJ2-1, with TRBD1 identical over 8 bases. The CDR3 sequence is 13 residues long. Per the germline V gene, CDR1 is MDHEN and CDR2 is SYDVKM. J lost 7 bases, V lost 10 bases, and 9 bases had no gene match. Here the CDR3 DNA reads TGTGCCATCTCCGGGACAGGCCAAAATGAGCAGTTCTTC. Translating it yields CAISGTGQNEQFF.

CDR3 DNA: TGCGCCAGCAGCTGGGACACGGCCTACAATGAGCAGTTCTTC. Its protein is CASSWDTAYNEQFF. The chain carries TRBV5-1 and TRBJ2-1; D is possibly TRBD1 (6 bases). The CDR3 sequence is 14 residues long. Germline V gene sequence: CDR1 SGHRS, CDR2 YFSETQ. The V end was cut by 3 bases, the J end by 2 bases, with 9 bases between.

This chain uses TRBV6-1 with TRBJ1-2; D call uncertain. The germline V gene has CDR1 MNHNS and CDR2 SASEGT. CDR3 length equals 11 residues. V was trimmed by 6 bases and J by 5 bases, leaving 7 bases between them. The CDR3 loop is CASRQNYGYTF. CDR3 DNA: TGTGCCAGCAGACAGAATTATGGCTACACCTTC.

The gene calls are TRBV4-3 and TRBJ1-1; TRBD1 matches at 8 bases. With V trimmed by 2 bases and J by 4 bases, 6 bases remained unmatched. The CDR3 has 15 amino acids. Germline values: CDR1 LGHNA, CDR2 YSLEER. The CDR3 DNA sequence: TGCGCCAGCAGCCAACGGGACAGGAGGGCCACTGAAGCTTTCTTT. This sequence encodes CASSQRDRRATEAFF.